These 9 T cell receptor beta chains were sequenced from one sample in a study of cytomegalovirus exposure and HLA in healthy donors. The PCR made use of 60 Vbeta and 13 Jbeta primers. Using immunoSEQ multiplex PCR, the repertoire was profiled, and TCRdb retains in-frame clones only, with some absent. The table shows 110,000 to 150,000 clones, with approximately 77% occurring only once. The specimen sequenced was PBMCs. The receptors here all came from a woman aged 45-65 years in good health and CMV-seronegative.

The CDR3 coding sequence is TGTGCCAGCAGCTTCAGCGGGGGCTACACAGATACGCAGTATTTT. The encoded protein is CASSFSGGYTDTQYF. The J gene is TRBJ2-3, the V gene TRBV11-2; 8 bases map to TRBD2. The CDR3 runs 15 residues. V was clipped by 3 bases and J by 2 bases; unmatched bases: 4. From germline, CDR1 is SGHAT and CDR2 FQNNGV.

V is TRBV2 and J is TRBJ1-6, with D possibly TRBD1 on 5 matching bases. The CDR3 is 13 amino acids. Germline CDR1 and CDR2: SNHLY and FYNNEI. Trimming stripped 7 bases from V and 6 bases from J, with 10 bases between. CDR3 sequence: CASKGISNSPLHF. The CDR3 nucleotides read TGTGCCAGCAAGGGGATCAGTAATTCACCCCTCCACTTT.

The chain joins TRBV2 to TRBJ2-7; 8 bases are a match to TRBD1. V trimming: 6 bases; J trimming: 6 bases; junction bases outside the gene matches: 7. The length of the CDR3 is 13 residues. CDR1 SNHLY and CDR2 FYNNEI come from the germline V gene. The CDR3 spells CASRMDREVEQYF. The DNA for the CDR3 is TGTGCCAGCAGGATGGACAGGGAGGTCGAGCAGTACTTC.

This chain links TRBV7-9 with TRBJ1-5; D is perhaps TRBD1 (5 bases). V dropped 0 bases and J dropped 4 bases, with 10 bases sitting between them. Germline-derived CDR1 and CDR2 are SEHNR and FQNEAQ (reference sequence). The CDR3 length is 15 residues. The CDR3 protein is CASSLAIGGNQPQHF. DNA of the CDR3: TGTGCCAGCAGCTTAGCGATCGGGGGGAATCAGCCCCAGCATTTT.

The chain couples TRBV20-1 to TRBJ1-2, with a possible D match to TRBD1 (6 bases). Trimming pared 7 bases from V and 4 bases from J, leaving 10 bases between. This CDR3 is built from 11 residues. Germline CDR1 reads DFQATT; CDR2 reads SNEGSKA (reference sequence). The CDR3 sequence is CSVGGVYGYTF. CDR3 coding DNA: TGCAGTGTTGGGGGCGTCTATGGCTACACCTTC.

The chain is built from TRBV7-2 and TRBJ2-3; 12 nucleotides agree with TRBD2. After removal of 2 bases from V and 3 bases from J, the junction contained 6 bases not matched to a gene. Germline-derived CDR1 and CDR2 are SGHTA and FQGNSA. The CDR3 length is 17 residues. The DNA of the CDR3 is TGTGCCAGCAGCTTAAACCCTAGCGGGGGGGCTACAGATACGCAGTATTTT. It codes for CASSLNPSGGATDTQYF.

The chain carries TRBV14 and TRBJ1-4; D is unclear. The V gene's germline CDR1 is SGHDN and CDR2 FVKESK. This CDR3 spans 13 amino acids. The ends were cut back, 4 bases at V and 7 bases at J, with 10 bases in the middle. The CDR3 spells CASSPRLFEKLFF. CDR3 bases: TGTGCCAGCAGCCCTCGACTGTTTGAAAAACTGTTTTTT. The full variable domain, rest sourced from reference TRBV14 and TRBJ1-4, is EAGVTQFPSHSVIEKGQTVTLRCDPISGHDNLYWYRRVMGKEIKFLLHFVKESKQDESGMPNNRFLAERTGGTYSTLKVQPAELEDSGVYFCASSPRLFEKLFFGSGTQLSVL.

The rearrangement uses TRBV5-1 and TRBJ1-5; 8 bases fit TRBD1. The CDR3 sequence is 15 residues long. Germline V gene lookup returns CDR1 SGHRS and CDR2 YFSETQ. The CDR3 is CARTGTTGGNQPQHF. The CDR3 DNA is TGCGCAAGGACAGGGACCACAGGGGGCAATCAGCCCCAGCATTTT.

This clone came up a few times. The J gene is TRBJ2-7, the V gene TRBV5-4; 9 bases are a match to TRBD2. The ends lost 4 bases at V and 3 bases at J; junction bases unmatched: 8. CDR3 length: 15 amino acids. Germline V gives CDR1 SGHNT, CDR2 YYREEE (reference sequence). This chain's CDR3 is CASSRVTSGNYEQYF. In nucleotides, the CDR3 is TGTGCCAGCAGCCGAGTGACTAGCGGAAACTACGAGCAGTACTTC.